These T cell receptor beta chains were read from a single sample in a study of blood T cell repertoires in COVID-19. Measured with immunoSEQ multiplex PCR; TCRdb has only the in-frame clones, and not every one. The table includes some 360,000 clones, about 90% detected once. What was sequenced was peripheral blood. These receptors were obtained from a woman aged 55-70 years with COVID-19, enrolled during active disease. CDR3s include the opening cysteine and the closing phenylalanine or tryptophan. Fields, in order: D gene, J gene, V gene, clone size, CDR3 protein, CDR3 DNA. D genes are given only for firm matches. Clone size is stated in some rows and not others, as once, few, many or a class when expanded.

TRBD2,TRBJ2-1,TRBV12-3/TRBV12-4,-,CASTTLGLSEQFF,TGTGCCAGCACCACATTGGGACTATCAGAGCAGTTCTTC
TRBD1,TRBJ2-7,TRBV7-2,-,CASRYTGQGEEQYF,TGTGCCAGCAGATACACGGGACAGGGGGAAGAGCAGTACTTC
TRBD1,TRBJ1-5,TRBV4-1,-,CASSQGRGSNQPQHF,TGCGCCAGCAGCCAGGGCAGGGGGAGCAATCAGCCCCAGCATTTT
-,TRBJ1-3,TRBV4-1,-,CASSQPRRSGNTIYF,TGCGCCAGCAGCCAGCCCCGTCGGTCTGGAAACACCATATATTTT
-,TRBJ1-1,TRBV21-1,once,CASSRVTGPVPEAFF,TGTGCCAGCAGCAGAGTGACAGGGCCTGTTCCTGAAGCTTTCTTT
-,TRBJ1-1,TRBV28,-,CQSRGNTEAFF,TGTCAAAGCAGGGGGAACACTGAAGCTTTCTTT
-,TRBJ1-6,TRBV4-1,-,CASSQEQVKNSPLHF,TGCGCCAGCAGCCAAGAGCAGGTGAAGAATTCACCCCTCCACTTT
TRBD2,TRBJ2-5,TRBV7-2,-,CASSLASGGGETQYF,TGTGCCAGCAGCTTAGCGAGCGGGGGTGGTGAGACCCAGTACTTC
-,TRBJ2-3,TRBV5-1,-,CASSFGDTRTDTQYF,TGCGCCAGCAGCTTCGGGGACACGCGCACAGATACGCAGTATTTT
TRBD1,TRBJ1-2,TRBV18,-,CASSPSTGGNYGYTF,TGTGCCAGCTCACCCTCGACAGGGGGGAACTATGGCTACACCTTC
-,TRBJ1-2,TRBV4-2,once,CASSQGGANYGYTF,TGTGCCAGCAGCCAAGGCGGCGCTAACTATGGCTACACCTTC
TRBD1,TRBJ1-2,TRBV9,-,CASSDRGDYGYTF,TGTGCCAGCAGCGACAGGGGCGACTATGGCTACACCTTC
TRBD1,TRBJ2-2,TRBV5-1,once,CASSDRQGRYGELFF,TGCGCCAGCAGCGATCGACAGGGAAGGTACGGGGAGCTGTTTTTT
-,TRBJ1-1,TRBV12-3/TRBV12-4,-,CASSLGQNTEAFF,TGTGCCAGCAGTTTAGGACAGAACACTGAAGCTTTCTTT
TRBD1,TRBJ1-1,TRBV5-1,-,CASSPRTGTRDTEAFF,TGCGCCAGCAGCCCGCGGACAGGGACACGAGACACTGAAGCTTTCTTT
TRBD1,TRBJ2-5,TRBV5-1,-,CASSSSPTGEETQYF,TGCGCCAGCAGCTCCTCCCCGACAGGGGAAGAGACCCAGTACTTC
TRBD2,TRBJ2-5,TRBV11-2,-,CASSSGGARSQETQYF,TGTGCCAGCAGCTCCGGGGGGGCCCGTTCCCAAGAGACCCAGTACTTC
-,TRBJ2-1,TRBV19,-,CASSIRDNEQFF,TGTGCCAGTAGTATACGAGACAATGAGCAGTTCTTC
-,TRBJ2-2,TRBV11-2,-,CASSLDRSLNTGELFF,TGTGCCAGCAGCTTAGATAGAAGTCTTAACACCGGGGAGCTGTTTTTT
TRBD2,TRBJ2-3,TRBV2,-,CASSGTSGLDTQYF,TGTGCCAGCAGTGGGACTAGCGGGTTGGATACGCAGTATTTT
-,TRBJ2-5,TRBV5-4,-,CASSPDRQETQYF,TGTGCCAGCAGTCCTGACAGGCAAGAGACCCAGTACTTC
-,TRBJ2-1,TRBV18,-,CASSLQPGLSYNEQFF,TGTGCCAGCTCCCTCCAACCTGGCCTCTCCTACAATGAGCAGTTCTTC
-,TRBJ2-7,TRBV19,-,CASSRQGSYEQYF,TGTGCCAGTAGTCGCCAGGGAAGTTACGAGCAGTACTTC
TRBD1,TRBJ2-4,TRBV5-5,-,CASSLGGTVAIAKNIQYF,TGTGCCAGCAGCTTGGGGGGGACAGTTGCCATAGCCAAAAACATTCAGTACTTC
TRBD2,TRBJ2-5,TRBV7-2,-,CASSSGGTEETQYF,TGTGCCAGCAGCTCGGGGGGTACAGAAGAGACCCAGTACTTC
-,TRBJ2-3,TRBV2,-,CASCSAPGDTQYF,TGTGCCAGCTGCTCGGCCCCCGGGGATACGCAGTATTTT
-,TRBJ1-2,TRBV6-5,few,CASSYSHRENYGYTF,TGTGCCAGCAGTTACTCACACAGGGAGAACTATGGCTACACCTTC
-,TRBJ2-7,TRBV28,once,CASSFMGLDEQYF,TGTGCCAGCAGTTTCATGGGGCTGGACGAGCAGTACTTC
-,TRBJ2-7,TRBV10-3,-,CAIRHSYSYEQYF,TGTGCCATCAGGCACAGTTACTCCTACGAGCAGTACTTC
TRBD1,TRBJ2-3,TRBV4-2,few,CASSQGQGSTDTQYF,TGTGCCAGCAGCCAAGGACAGGGAAGCACAGATACGCAGTATTTT
TRBD1,TRBJ2-1,TRBV18,once,CASSPTGNYNEQFF,TGTGCCAGCTCGCCGACAGGGAACTACAATGAGCAGTTCTTC
-,TRBJ2-5,TRBV11-2,-,CASSSTGSGQETQYF,TGTGCCAGCAGCTCGACGGGGTCGGGACAAGAGACCCAGTACTTC
TRBD1,TRBJ2-3,TRBV6-6,-,CASSLPGQGARDTQYF,TGTGCCAGCAGTCTACCGGGACAGGGGGCTAGAGATACGCAGTATTTT
TRBD2,TRBJ2-1,TRBV11-3,-,CASSLGGGSYNEQFF,TGTGCCAGCAGCTTGGGCGGGGGGTCGTACAATGAGCAGTTCTTC
TRBD1,TRBJ2-2,TRBV3-1/TRBV3-2,-,CASSQGRQGGTGELFF,TGTGCCAGCAGCCAAGGTCGACAGGGCGGGACCGGGGAGCTGTTTTTT
TRBD1,TRBJ1-6,TRBV7-9,once,CATGPGGISYNSPLHF,TGTGCCACCGGTCCAGGGGGTATATCCTATAATTCACCCCTCCACTTT
-,TRBJ2-2,TRBV18,-,CASSLDQAIAGELFF,TGTGCCAGCTCACTAGACCAGGCGATCGCCGGGGAGCTGTTTTTT
-,TRBJ2-5,TRBV27,-,CASSPNARETQYF,TGTGCCAGCAGTCCTAATGCACGAGAGACCCAGTACTTC
-,TRBJ1-1,TRBV3-1/TRBV3-2,-,CASTPQGNTEAFF,TGTGCCAGCACCCCACAGGGGAACACTGAAGCTTTCTTT
TRBD1,TRBJ1-6,TRBV6-5,-,CASSLNGDSNSPLHF,TGTGCCAGCAGTTTAAATGGGGACAGTAATTCACCCCTCCACTTT
TRBD1,TRBJ2-2,TRBV5-1,-,CASSSQGANTGELFF,TGCGCCAGCAGCTCACAGGGGGCTAACACCGGGGAGCTGTTTTTT
TRBD2,TRBJ2-1,TRBV7-3,-,CASSPRLAGGNEQFF,TGTGCCAGCAGCCCGCGACTAGCGGGGGGTAATGAGCAGTTCTTC
-,TRBJ1-1,TRBV29-1,-,CSFNWGGKAFF,TGCAGCTTCAACTGGGGCGGCAAGGCTTTCTTT
TRBD1,TRBJ1-1,TRBV5-4,-,CASSLINRGRTEAFF,TGTGCCAGCAGCTTGATCAACAGGGGACGGACTGAAGCTTTCTTT